The sequence of this T cell receptor beta chain was determined in a study of blood T cell repertoires in COVID-19. Study overall: In each case, the material was cDNA or gDNA derived from T cells, B-cell-depleted T cells, or PBMCs.

This clone was seen more than once but under ten times. CDR3 length: 13 residues. The V and J ends lost 6 bases and 3 bases respectively, with 10 bases between them. Germline-derived CDR1 and CDR2 are KGHDR and SFDVKD. Produced via immunoSEQ multiplex PCR; TCRdb's table is partial and in-frame only. The table includes a few hundred thousand clones, about 87% detected once. Seattle's enrolled individuals joined amid active infection and were then monitored longitudinally. The TCR comes from a woman younger than 45 with COVID-19, enrolled during active disease. The chain recombines TRBV24-1 with TRBJ2-5; perhaps TRBD2 as D (5 bases). Sequencing used peripheral blood. Here the CDR3 DNA reads TGTGCCACCAGTTCCCGGGGAGAAGAGACCCAGTACTTC. It codes for CATSSRGEETQYF.